The 18 T cell receptor beta chains presented below share a single source sample, sequenced in a study of Graves' ophthalmopathy and Graves' hyperthyroidism. From RNA, the CDR3 regions of TCR beta chains were amplified and sequenced. RT-PCR with HTBI primers came first, then second-round multiplex PCR. Each CDR3 protein gets one entry after TCRdb re-called the multiplex PCR reads with MiXCR. Of 300,000 to 400,000 distinct CDR3 sequences listed, roughly 17% are singletons. The sample taken for sequencing was peripheral blood. Receptors were obtained from an adult man with Graves' ophthalmopathy.

The chain has TRBV7-2 and TRBJ2-7, with a tentative D call TRBD1 (6 bases). The CDR3 covers 13 residues. Germline V lookup: CDR1 SGHTA, CDR2 FQGNSA. The V and J ends lost 5 bases and 6 bases respectively, with 14 bases between them. CDR3 sequence: CASSPGTPTEQYF. Written as DNA, the CDR3 is TGTGCCAGCAGCCCCGGGACACCGACCGAGCAGTACTTC.

The chain employs TRBV15 and TRBJ2-7; TRBD2 aligns across 12 bases. V lost 5 bases, J lost 6 bases, and 2 bases stayed unmatched. CDR1 is LNHNV, CDR2 YYDKDF, per germline (reference sequence). CDR3 size: 13 residues. The CDR3 coding sequence is TGTGCCACCAGCCTAGCGGGAGGGGTCGAGCAGTACTTC. Amino acid sequence: CATSLAGGVEQYF.

In this sample, this clonotype turned up many times. The V gene is TRBV7-8, the J gene TRBJ2-2, with TRBD1 identical over 7 bases. The CDR3 loop spans 15 amino acids. The V gene's germline CDR1 is SGHVS and CDR2 FQNEAQ. Trimming cost V 5 bases and J 1 base; bases outside gene matches: 4. This chain's CDR3 is CASSPRDRNTGELFF. The CDR3, as DNA: TGTGCCAGCAGCCCCCGGGACAGGAACACCGGGGAGCTGTTTTTT.

This clonotype came up many times. J is TRBJ1-5 and V is TRBV6-1; perhaps TRBD1 as D (5 bases). Trimming removed 6 bases from V and 4 bases from J, with 13 bases in between. This CDR3 has 14 residues. CDR1 and CDR2 from the germline V gene are MNHNS and SASEGT. CDR3 bases: TGTGCCAGCAGAGGCGGGGGGACTAATCAGCCCCAGCATTTT. This gives the protein CASRGGGTNQPQHF.

This clonotype was seen many times. The chain links TRBV5-6 to TRBJ1-1; tentative D call: TRBD1 (5 bases). The V gene's germline CDR1 is SGHDT and CDR2 YYEEEE. V dropped 0 bases and J dropped 5 bases, with 14 bases sitting between them. The CDR3 totals 15 residues. CDR3 sequence (DNA): TGTGCCAGCAGCTTGGAAGACAGCCTGGGTACTGAAGCTTTCTTT. Translated, it gives CASSLEDSLGTEAFF.

In this sample, this clonotype turned up many times. The CDR3 sequence is CATSGTGHADRETQYF. Here the CDR3 DNA reads TGTGCCACCAGTGGAACGGGACATGCCGATAGAGAGACCCAGTACTTC. The V call is TRBV24-1, the J call TRBJ2-5, with D perhaps matching TRBD1 (6 bases). Trimming removed 5 bases from V and 4 bases from J, with 19 bases in between. CDR3 length: 16 amino acids. Germline CDR1 reads KGHDR; CDR2 reads SFDVKD.

This clonotype was detected ten times or more. The genes are TRBV27 and TRBJ1-3; D gene ambiguous. Per germline, CDR1 MNHEY and CDR2 SMNVEV (reference sequence). The CDR3 extends over 16 amino acids. The ends were cut back, 4 bases at V and 0 bases at J, with 13 bases in the middle. DNA of the CDR3: TGTGCCAGCAGTTCCCAGGCGATGGCCTCTGGAAACACCATATATTTT. This translates into CASSSQAMASGNTIYF.

This clonotype was counted ten times or more. The chain joins TRBV4-1 to TRBJ2-7; tentative D call: TRBD2 (6 bases). V was trimmed by 3 bases and J by 7 bases, leaving 22 bases between them. This CDR3 has 16 amino acids. The germline V gene has CDR1 MGHRA and CDR2 YSYEKL. DNA for the CDR3: TGCGCCAGCAGCCAGAGGGCTAGCGAATCCCTCGGTGAGCAGTACTTC. Protein product: CASSQRASESLGEQYF.

This clonotype was recorded once. The chain combines TRBV15 with TRBJ1-1; D not resolved. Germline V gene lookup returns CDR1 LNHNV and CDR2 YYDKDF (reference sequence). The CDR3 has 14 amino acids. The germline V and J ends were trimmed by 0 bases and 4 bases, with 9 bases remaining between them. CDR3 bases: TGTGCCACCAGCAGAGAGCGGCGAGGCACTGAAGCTTTCTTT. It encodes CATSRERRGTEAFF.

The table lists this clonotype with many counts. The rearrangement links TRBV5-1 to TRBJ2-7; TRBD2 matches at 11 bases. V dropped 4 bases and J dropped 2; count of bases not matched to a gene: 5. The germline gives CDR1 SGHRS, CDR2 YFSETQ. The CDR3 consists of 15 residues. The CDR3 sequence is CASSPLAGGTYEQYF. The CDR3 nucleotides read TGCGCCAGCAGCCCTCTAGCGGGAGGAACCTACGAGCAGTACTTC.

Many counts were recorded for this clonotype. This chain links TRBV10-3 with TRBJ2-5; no reliable D call. Germline CDR1 ENHRY, CDR2 SYGVKD. The V and J ends lost 3 bases and 0 bases respectively, with 2 bases between them. This CDR3 contains 12 residues. This chain's CDR3 is CAISDNQETQYF. The CDR3 DNA reads as TGTGCCATCAGTGACAACCAAGAGACCCAGTACTTC.

V is TRBV6-1 and J is TRBJ2-4; D ambiguous. This CDR3 has 17 residues. V lost 6 bases, J lost 1 base, and 19 bases lay in between. Germline V lookup: CDR1 MNHNS, CDR2 SASEGT. CDR3 DNA: TGTGCCAGCAGCCCCGAGTGGGGTGGCTCGGCCAAAAACATTCAGTACTTC. As protein: CASSPEWGGSAKNIQYF.

This clonotype has a count of ten or more. The chain joins TRBV20-1 to TRBJ2-7; D possibly corresponds to TRBD2 (5 bases). CDR3 length equals 14 residues. Germline loops: CDR1 DFQATT, CDR2 SNEGSKA (reference sequence). Trimming left V 5 bases short and J 2 bases short, with 16 bases between. In DNA, the CDR3 is TGCAGTGCTGTCCCCCGGGAAACCCCCTACGAGCAGTACTTC. Translation: CSAVPRETPYEQYF.

With regard to this clonotype: At one end the junction does not follow the germline gene, possibly because of a read error. The chain employs TRBV18 and TRBJ1-1; D is ambiguous. CDR1 KGHSH and CDR2 LQKENI come from the germline V gene. This CDR3 has 14 residues. The CDR3: CASSSALLDTEAYF. In DNA, the CDR3 is TGTGCCAGCTCCTCGGCACTTCTCGACACTGAAGCTTACTTT.

This clonotype was picked up a small number of times. V gene TRBV24-1 combines with J gene TRBJ1-1, with D tentatively TRBD1 (6 bases). The germline V and J ends were trimmed by 9 bases and 1 base, with 14 bases remaining between them. Germline V gives CDR1 KGHDR, CDR2 SFDVKD. CDR3 length: 14 residues. CDR3 residues: CATRSGHKNTEAFF. The CDR3 bases are TGTGCCACCCGGTCGGGACACAAGAACACTGAAGCTTTCTTT.

This clonotype was recorded at least ten times. V and J are TRBV6-1 and TRBJ1-1, with TRBD1 as a possible D gene (5 bases). The CDR3 extends over 12 amino acids. The V and J ends lost 5 bases and 7 bases respectively, with 11 bases between them. Looked up from germline, CDR1 is MNHNS and CDR2 is SASEGT. In nucleotides, the CDR3 is TGTGCCAGCAGTCCTCAGGGTGGTGAAGCTTTCTTT. Residues: CASSPQGGEAFF.

This clonotype was seen more than once but under ten times. The rearrangement uses TRBV2 and TRBJ1-5; D remains ambiguous. The CDR3 contains 15 residues. Germline assignment: CDR1 SNHLY and CDR2 FYNNEI. Deletions cut 1 base from V and 0 bases from J, with 7 bases between. CDR3 bases: TGTGCCAGCAGTGAAGTTAGGCCTAGCAATCAGCCCCAGCATTTT. Protein sequence: CASSEVRPSNQPQHF.

This chain connects TRBV12-3 or TRBV12-4 to TRBJ2-2; no firm D call. The CDR3 covers 14 residues. V was shortened by 6 bases and J by 4 bases, with 12 bases between the two germline ends. Here the CDR3 DNA reads TGTGCCAGCAGCACTATAGCACTCACCGGGGAGCTGTTTTTT. Amino acid sequence: CASSTIALTGELFF.